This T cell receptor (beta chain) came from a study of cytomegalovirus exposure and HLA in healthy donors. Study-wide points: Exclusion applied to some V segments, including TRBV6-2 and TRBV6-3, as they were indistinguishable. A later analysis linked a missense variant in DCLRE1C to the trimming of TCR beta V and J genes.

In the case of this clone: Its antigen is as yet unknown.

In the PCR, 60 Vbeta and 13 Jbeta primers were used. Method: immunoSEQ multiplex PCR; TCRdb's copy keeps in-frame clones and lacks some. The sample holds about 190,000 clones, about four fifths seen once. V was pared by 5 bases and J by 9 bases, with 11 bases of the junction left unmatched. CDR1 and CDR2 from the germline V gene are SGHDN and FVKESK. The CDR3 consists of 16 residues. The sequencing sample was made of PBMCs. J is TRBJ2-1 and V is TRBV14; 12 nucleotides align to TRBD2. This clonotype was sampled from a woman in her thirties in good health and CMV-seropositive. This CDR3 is CASSKGSSGGATEQFF. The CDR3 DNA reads TGTGCCAGCAGCAAAGGGTCTAGCGGGGGGGCCACTGAGCAGTTCTTC. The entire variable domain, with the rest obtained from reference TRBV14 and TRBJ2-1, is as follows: EAGVTQFPSHSVIEKGQTVTLRCDPISGHDNLYWYRRVMGKEIKFLLHFVKESKQDESGMPNNRFLAERTGGTYSTLKVQPAELEDSGVYFCASSKGSSGGATEQFFGPGTRLTVL.